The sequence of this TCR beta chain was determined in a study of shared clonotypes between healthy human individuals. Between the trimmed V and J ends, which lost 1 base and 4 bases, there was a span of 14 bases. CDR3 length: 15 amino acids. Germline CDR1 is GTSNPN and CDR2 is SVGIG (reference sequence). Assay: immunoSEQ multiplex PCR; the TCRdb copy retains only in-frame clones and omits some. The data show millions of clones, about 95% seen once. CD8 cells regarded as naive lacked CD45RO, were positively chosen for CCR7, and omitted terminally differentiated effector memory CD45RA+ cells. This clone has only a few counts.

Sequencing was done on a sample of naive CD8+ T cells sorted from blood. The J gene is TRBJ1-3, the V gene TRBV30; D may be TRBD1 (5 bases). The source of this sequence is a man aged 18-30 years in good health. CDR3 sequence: CAWSAPPRDGNTIYF. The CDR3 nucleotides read TGTGCCTGGAGTGCCCCTCCCAGGGACGGAAACACCATATATTTT.